The rows below give T cell receptor beta chains drawn from one sample of a study of shared clonotypes between healthy human individuals. Only in-frame clones appear in the TCRdb table, and some are missing; sequencing was by immunoSEQ multiplex PCR. Here the sample spans some 1 million clones, around 75% being singletons. The sequencing input was memory CD4+ T cells sorted from blood. The source is a man younger than 35 in good health. The CDR3 runs from the conserved cysteine through the conserved F or W. The D gene is left open where the match is weak. A clone size is listed for some rows: how often the clone was seen (once, few, many), or a class if it is expanded.

>TRBJ2-5|TRBV2|.|.
TGTGCCACTGGGGTCATTCAAGAGACCCAGTACTTC
CATGVIQETQYF
>TRBJ2-5|TRBV5-1|.|.
TGCGCCAGCAGCCACCCGGTCGGGGAGGCAGAGACCCAGTACTTC
CASSHPVGEAETQYF
>TRBJ2-7|TRBV27|.|.
TGTGCCAGCAGTTTACGCCCAGGGGTGAGGCAGTACTTC
CASSLRPGVRQYF
>TRBJ2-7|TRBV30|.|.
TGTGCCTGGAATAGCGCTCCCTACGAGCAGTACTTC
CAWNSAPYEQYF
>TRBJ2-7|TRBV29-1|TRBD1|.
TGCAGCGTTGCCAGGGGGCTCTACGAGCAGTACTTC
CSVARGLYEQYF
>TRBJ1-4|TRBV7-9|.|.
TGTGCCAGCAGCCCCGGCCGGGATGAAAAACTGTTTTTT
CASSPGRDEKLFF
>TRBJ1-1|TRBV7-2|.|few
TGTGCCAGCAGCTTACAGATGAACACTGAAGCTTTCTTT
CASSLQMNTEAFF
>TRBJ1-1|TRBV9|.|.
TGTGCCAGCAGCCGGGGACAACTGAACACTGAAGCTTTCTTT
CASSRGQLNTEAFF
>TRBJ2-7|TRBV6-6|.|once
TGTGCCAGCAGTTACTCACACAGCTCCTACGAGCAGTACTTC
CASSYSHSSYEQYF
>TRBJ2-7|TRBV30|TRBD2|.
TGTGCCTGGAGTCGGACTAGCGACTGGAGCTCCTACGAGCAGTACTTC
CAWSRTSDWSSYEQYF
>TRBJ1-3|TRBV2|.|.
TGTGCCAGCAGCGGGCAAGCTGGAAACACCATATATTTT
CASSGQAGNTIYF
>TRBJ1-5|TRBV10-1|.|few
TGCGCCAGCAGTGAGTCAGAAAAGGGTCAGCCCCAGCATTTT
CASSESEKGQPQHF
>TRBJ1-1|TRBV5-6|.|few
TGTGCCAGCATCGAGACGGGGCAATGGACTGAAGCTTTCTTT
CASIETGQWTEAFF
>TRBJ1-5|TRBV6-1|.|.
TGTGCCAGCAGTGAAAAGGGTAGCCAGCCCCAGCATTTT
CASSEKGSQPQHF
>TRBJ1-1|TRBV18|TRBD1|.
TGTGCCAGCTCCGTACTGGGGGGACAGGGTGGGACTGAAGCTTTCTTT
CASSVLGGQGGTEAFF